This entry lists 21 T cell receptor beta chains sequenced from one sample in a study of cytomegalovirus exposure and HLA in healthy donors. Sequencing was performed with immunoSEQ multiplex PCR; in TCRdb, only in-frame clones are kept and a portion is missing. The sample lists 50,000 or so clones; approximately 90% were seen once. The sequencing input was PBMCs. The receptors here all came from a woman between 18 and 29 years old in good health and CMV-seropositive.

The chain recombines TRBV25-1 with TRBJ2-6; D perhaps matches TRBD2 (5 bases). Germline V gene sequence: CDR1 MGHDK, CDR2 SYGVNS. V was trimmed by 2 bases and J by 1 base, leaving 12 bases between them. The CDR3 is 17 amino acids. The CDR3 DNA sequence: TGTGCCAGCAGTGAAGGAGGCAGCTTTTCTGGGGCCAACGTCCTGACTTTC. Translating gives CASSEGGSFSGANVLTF.

The V and J genes are TRBV27 and TRBJ2-7; 14 nucleotides agree with TRBD2. Looked up from germline, CDR1 is MNHEY and CDR2 is SMNVEV (reference sequence). The CDR3 extends over 13 amino acids. Losses at the gene ends were 9 bases for V and 3 bases for J; bases not matched to a gene: 1. The CDR3 bases are TGTGCCAGTGGACTAGCGGGGGGCTACGAGCAGTACTTC. It encodes CASGLAGGYEQYF.

The CDR3 DNA follows: TGTGCCAGAAGCTTAAGGAACAGGGGGAGCACCGGGGAGCTGTTTTTT. This gives the protein CARSLRNRGSTGELFF. The chain employs TRBV5-3 and TRBJ2-2; 8 bases agree with TRBD1. TRBV5-3 is recorded as an ORF, its role being uncertain. The V and J ends lost 2 bases and 4 bases, in that order; junction bases with no gene match: 7. The CDR3 has 16 residues.

V and J are TRBV9 and TRBJ2-3; D is ambiguous. Trimming left V 3 bases short and J 2 bases short, with 4 bases between. Germline V gives CDR1 SGDLS, CDR2 YYNGEE. The CDR3 length is 12 residues. The chain's CDR3 is CASSADTDTQYF. CDR3 nucleotide sequence: TGTGCCAGCAGCGCAGACACAGATACGCAGTATTTT.

The CDR3 coding sequence is TGCGCCAGCAGCCAGGAGGCTACGGATCAGCCCCAGCATTTT. It codes for CASSQEATDQPQHF. V gene TRBV4-3 combines with J gene TRBJ1-5; D unclear. The CDR3 totals 14 residues. V lost 3 bases to trimming and J lost 5 bases, with 11 bases between them. CDR1 and CDR2 (germline): LGHNA, YSLEER.

Remarks on this clone: This sample also contains other DNA sequences that code for the same CDR3. The rearrangement joins TRBV5-6 to TRBJ1-2; D is possibly TRBD1 (5 bases). The ends were cut back, 2 bases at V and 4 bases at J, with 9 bases in the middle. The CDR3 has 13 amino acids. Germline assignment: CDR1 SGHDT and CDR2 YYEEEE. CDR3 amino acids: CASSLPDSYGYTF. CDR3 DNA: TGTGCCAGCAGCTTACCAGACAGCTATGGCTACACCTTC.

Here the CDR3 DNA reads TGTGCCAGCAGCCAACAGGGCGTCCGATACGAGCAGTACTTC. Translation gives CASSQQGVRYEQYF. The rearrangement joins TRBV14 to TRBJ2-7; tentatively, D is TRBD1 (5 bases). Trimming took off 2 bases at V and 4 bases at J, with 12 bases between the two ends. The germline V gene encodes CDR1 SGHDN and CDR2 FVKESK. This CDR3 is 14 amino acids long. The full variable domain, in which reference TRBV14 and TRBJ2-7 provide the parts outside the CDR3, is EAGVTQFPSHSVIEKGQTVTLRCDPISGHDNLYWYRRVMGKEIKFLLHFVKESKQDESGMPNNRFLAERTGGTYSTLKVQPAELEDSGVYFCASSQQGVRYEQYFGPGTRLTVT.

The chain links TRBV7-9 to TRBJ1-1; D unresolved. Trimming removed 3 bases at V and 2 bases at J, with 10 bases between. The CDR3 is 14 residues long. Germline V CDR1 and CDR2: SEHNR, FQNEAQ (reference sequence). The CDR3 loop reads CASSFLQENTEAFF. In nucleotides, the CDR3 is TGTGCCAGCAGCTTTCTGCAGGAAAACACTGAAGCTTTCTTT. Full variable domain (rest looked up from reference TRBV7-9 and TRBJ1-1): DTGVSQNPRHKITKRGQNVTFRCDPISEHNRLYWYRQTLGQGPEFLTYFQNEAQLEKSRLLSDRFSAERPKGSFSTLEIQRTEQGDSAMYLCASSFLQENTEAFFGQGTRLTVV.

This chain uses TRBV4-2 with TRBJ2-4; TRBD1 agrees at 9 bases. V dropped 0 bases and J dropped 9; count of bases not matched to a gene: 3. This CDR3 has 14 amino acids. Germline CDR1 is LGHNA and CDR2 is YNFKEQ. The CDR3 sequence is CASSQDRQGGIQYF. In nucleotides, the CDR3 is TGTGCCAGCAGCCAAGATCGACAGGGGGGCATTCAGTACTTC.

The gene calls are TRBV30 and TRBJ1-1; D is undetermined. This CDR3 comprises 11 residues. In germline, CDR1 is GTSNPN, CDR2 SVGIG (reference sequence). Deletions cut 4 bases from V and 4 bases from J, with 7 bases between. The CDR3: CAWNLGTEAFF. CDR3 nucleotide sequence: TGTGCCTGGAACCTCGGCACTGAAGCTTTCTTT.

The chain uses TRBV20-1 and TRBJ1-1, with D tentatively TRBD1 (5 bases). Germline assignment: CDR1 DFQATT and CDR2 SNEGSKA (reference sequence). This CDR3 region has 11 residues. V was trimmed by 6 bases and J by 6 bases, leaving 11 bases between them. CDR3 region: CSAAWGAEAFF. CDR3 in DNA: TGCAGTGCCGCCTGGGGGGCTGAAGCTTTCTTT.

The chain combines TRBV19 with TRBJ1-1, with a weak D call TRBD1 (5 bases). Germline V lookup: CDR1 LNHDA, CDR2 SQIVND (reference sequence). The V gene lost 4 bases and the J gene lost 1 base, with 10 bases spanning the gap. There are 14 residues in the CDR3. DNA of the CDR3: TGTGCCAGTAGTAACTGGGGCAAGAACACTGAAGCTTTCTTT. This translates into CASSNWGKNTEAFF.

V usage is TRBV5-4 and J usage is TRBJ1-4; D might be TRBD1 (6 bases). Germline CDR1 and CDR2: SGHNT and YYREEE (reference sequence). The ends were cut back, 2 bases at V and 3 bases at J, with 14 bases in the middle. The length of the CDR3 is 16 residues. The CDR3 coding sequence is TGTGCCAGCAGCTTTGGTGGGGGCAGAGCTAATGAAAAACTGTTTTTT. Translated, it gives CASSFGGGRANEKLFF.

V gene TRBV7-3 combines with J gene TRBJ2-7, with TRBD2 matching 7 bases. The germline CDR1 and CDR2 sequences are SGHTA and FQGTGA. V shed 3 bases, J shed 7 bases, and the junction held 9 bases outside the gene matches. The CDR3 sequence is 14 residues long. CDR3 nucleotide sequence: TGTGCCAGCAGCTTGCAGCCGTGGGACTATGAGCAGTACTTC. This gives the protein CASSLQPWDYEQYF. The whole variable domain, remainder taken from reference TRBV7-3 and TRBJ2-7, is GAGVSQTPSNKVTEKGKYVELRCDPISGHTALYWYRQSLGQGPEFLIYFQGTGAADDSGLPNDRFFAVRPEGSVSTLKIQRTERGDSAVYLCASSLQPWDYEQYFGPGTRLTVT.

This rearrangement joins TRBV6-5 to TRBJ1-1, with 9 bases fitting TRBD1. The length of the CDR3 is 14 residues. Unmatched junction bases numbered 2, after V lost 5 bases and J lost 1 base. Germline V lookup: CDR1 MNHEY, CDR2 SVGAGI. CDR3: CASSRTGENTEAFF. Written as DNA, the CDR3 is TGTGCCAGCAGTCGGACAGGGGAGAACACTGAAGCTTTCTTT.

V and J are TRBV11-2 and TRBJ1-6, with D unclear. From germline, CDR1 is SGHAT and CDR2 FQNNGV. The germline V and J ends were trimmed by 0 bases and 7 bases, with 4 bases remaining between them. The CDR3 consists of 13 residues. The CDR3 DNA sequence: TGTGCCAGCAGCTTAGAACAGAATTCACCCCTCCACTTT. As protein: CASSLEQNSPLHF.

This clone came up a few times. The chain couples TRBV18 to TRBJ1-6; TRBD1 agrees at 7 bases. The CDR3 is 14 residues long. Germline V CDR1 and CDR2: KGHSH, LQKENI. V dropped 6 bases and J dropped 6; count of bases not matched to a gene: 5. The CDR3 nucleotides are TGTGCCAGCTCGCCGGGACAGACTAATTCACCCCTCCACTTT. It codes for CASSPGQTNSPLHF.

The V and J genes are TRBV6-5 and TRBJ1-1; D not resolved. CDR1 is MNHEY, CDR2 SVGAGI, per germline. The CDR3 is made up of 13 amino acids. Trimming pared 4 bases from V and 10 bases from J, leaving 16 bases between. DNA of the CDR3: TGTGCCAGCAGTTCTCGACAATCGGTAGGAGCTTTCTTT. It specifies CASSSRQSVGAFF.

J is TRBJ2-2 and V is TRBV14; D not certain. This CDR3 comprises 15 residues. CDR1 is SGHDN, CDR2 FVKESK, per germline. The V end lost 6 bases, the J end lost 3 bases, and 14 bases lay between the germline ends. CDR3 residues: CASRPLTSHTGELFF. The CDR3 DNA is TGTGCCAGCAGGCCCCTGACATCGCACACCGGGGAGCTGTTTTTT.

CDR3 loop: CASSLDLGTANTDTQYF. In nucleotides, the CDR3 is TGCGCCAGCAGCTTGGACCTCGGGACAGCAAATACAGATACGCAGTATTTT. V gene TRBV5-1 combines with J gene TRBJ2-3; 7 bases agree with TRBD1. CDR3 length equals 17 residues. Unmatched junction bases numbered 10, after V lost 0 bases and J lost 3 bases. The germline V gene encodes CDR1 SGHRS and CDR2 YFSETQ.

The sample holds one count of this clone. One junction end disagrees with the germline gene, perhaps due to a read error. The genes are TRBV30 and TRBJ1-2, with D perhaps matching TRBD1 (5 bases). The CDR3 is made up of 9 amino acids. Germline CDR1 GTSNPN, CDR2 SVGIG (reference sequence). The CDR3 nucleotides are TGTGCCTGGAGTCCCGGGGGATTCTTC. Protein sequence: CAWSPGGFF.